The rows below give T cell receptor beta chains drawn from one sample of a study of blood T cells in healthy people across ages. Using its own MiXCR run on the 5' RACE reads, TCRdb lists one record per CDR3 protein. The sample has around 870,000 distinct CDR3 sequences; around 30% are singletons. The sample was blood. These TCRs come from a woman aged 80 or older in good health. Both conserved end residues are part of each CDR3.

CDR3	V	J
CASSLGGDYEQYF	TRBV5-1	TRBJ2-7
CASSLDRGLDEQYF	TRBV11-2	TRBJ2-7
CASSPNAGPKETQYF	TRBV5-1	TRBJ2-5
CASSLGDRAGPPLHF	TRBV5-1	TRBJ1-6
CASSRSLGVYNEQFF	TRBV4-3	TRBJ2-1
CASSLTHGGKNIQYF	TRBV5-1	TRBJ2-4
CASSPGGRPYEQYF	TRBV7-9	-
CASSHLGGGAETQYF	TRBV3-1	TRBJ2-5
CASSPLSVGGPYRNEQFF	TRBV18	TRBJ2-1
CASSPNLLAGSYDEQFF	TRBV18	TRBJ2-1
CASKPGGTHRYPDYQPQHF	TRBV6-2/TRBV6-3	TRBJ1-5
CASSLGPVSSYNEQFF	TRBV13	TRBJ2-1
CASSDRSSGNTIYF	TRBV12-3/TRBV12-4	TRBJ1-3
CASSPTGIQNYGYTF	TRBV12-3/TRBV12-4	TRBJ1-2
CASSPRTGQGSYNSPLHF	TRBV7-2	TRBJ1-6
CASNLEMNTEAFF	TRBV7-2	TRBJ1-1
CASSRDRATKNIQYF	TRBV7-2	TRBJ2-4
CASSQDSPTRVAGGHTDTQYF	TRBV4-3	TRBJ2-3
CASSPDLGDEKLFF	TRBV18	TRBJ1-4
CASTPTSGGYNEQYF	TRBV7-9	TRBJ2-5
CASSYGTGESGELFF	TRBV6-5	TRBJ2-2
CASSWNRGTDTQYF	TRBV7-2	TRBJ2-3
CASSFAENYGYTF	TRBV28	TRBJ1-2
CSARDTDHEQFF	TRBV20-1	TRBJ2-1
CASRTTYNEQFF	TRBV12-3/TRBV12-4	TRBJ2-1
CATRPRALQETQYF	TRBV6-5	TRBJ2-5
CASSEGGAPNNQPQHF	TRBV2	TRBJ1-5